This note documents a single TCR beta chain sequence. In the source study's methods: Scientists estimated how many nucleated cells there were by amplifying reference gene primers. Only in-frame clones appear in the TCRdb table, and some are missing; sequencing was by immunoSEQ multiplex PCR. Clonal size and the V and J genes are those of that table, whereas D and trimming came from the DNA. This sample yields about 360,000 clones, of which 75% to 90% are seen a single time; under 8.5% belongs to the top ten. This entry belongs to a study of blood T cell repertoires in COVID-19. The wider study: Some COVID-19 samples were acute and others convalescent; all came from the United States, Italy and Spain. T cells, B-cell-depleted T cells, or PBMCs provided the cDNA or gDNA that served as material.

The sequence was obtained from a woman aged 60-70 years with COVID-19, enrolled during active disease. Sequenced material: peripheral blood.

The CDR3: CASSLADGNGYTF. CDR3 nucleotides: TGTGCCAGCAGCTTGGCGGACGGGAATGGCTACACCTTC. J is TRBJ1-2 and V is TRBV5-6; D not resolved. V was trimmed by 0 bases and J by 6 bases, leaving 9 bases between them. The CDR3 is 13 amino acids. Germline values: CDR1 SGHDT, CDR2 YYEEEE.